This T cell receptor (beta chain) was profiled in a study of blood T cells in healthy people across ages. Study-level results: Researchers report that TCR beta diversity correlated strongly with naive T cell percentage. Lack of knowledge of donor CMV status possibly confounded expanded clonotype changes.

The second PCR ran roughly 6 to 11 cycles with a sample-barcoded 5' primer and J-beta primers. TCRdb re-called the 5' RACE reads with MiXCR, one entry per CDR3 protein. Among hundreds of thousands of distinct CDR3 sequences listed, more than 45% were seen once. This clonotype was recorded a few times. Its antigen remains unknown. V gave up 5 bases and J gave up 5 bases; unmatched junction bases: 6. This CDR3 is built from 15 residues. Germline assignment: CDR1 SGHTA and CDR2 FQGNSA. Drawn from each donor were ten milliliters of peripheral blood. The chain recombines TRBV7-2 with TRBJ2-3; 11 bases align to TRBD2. This receptor was taken from a man aged 80 or over in good health. Sequencing input: blood. CDR3 residues: CASSLLAGDIDTQYF. CDR3 in DNA: TGTGCCAGCAGCCTACTAGCGGGAGACATAGATACGCAGTATTTT.